This T cell receptor beta chain stems from a study of control samples from healthy donors and cancer patients. Sequenced by immunoSEQ multiplex PCR; TCRdb stores in-frame clones only, minus some. The sample lists around 200,000 clones; roughly 94% were seen once. V lost 4 bases, J lost 4 bases, and 5 bases lay in between. The length of the CDR3 is 12 residues. The germline V gene encodes CDR1 LNHNV and CDR2 YYDKDF (reference sequence). The sequenced material came from blood. The rearrangement uses TRBV15 and TRBJ1-5; no reliable D call. This receptor was taken from a man aged 45-65 years in good health. CDR3 sequence (DNA): TGTGCCACCAGCAACCGAAATCAGCCCCAGCATTTT. This encodes CATSNRNQPQHF.